Sequencing of this TCR beta chain was carried out in a study of shared clonotypes between healthy human individuals. About the research overall: The study enrolled a couple of women and three men aged 18 to 49.

Clones were read by immunoSEQ multiplex PCR, and TCRdb kept only the in-frame ones, dropping some. The sample holds about 2.1 million clones, approximately 92% seen once. This CDR3 is built from 15 residues. V lost 4 bases and J lost 1, with 14 bases in between. Germline CDR1 and CDR2: LGHNA and YNFKEQ. Concerning this clone itself: The antigen is not known.

Findings and caveats of the study: Incompleteness in sorted-subset sequencing, despite large depth, was shown by rarefaction.

Naive CD8 cells lacked CD45RO and underwent positive selection for CCR7, leaving out terminally differentiated effector memory CD45RA+ cells. This sequence was found in a young man in good health. Some clones in this sample may be carry-over from other donors' samples. The gene calls are TRBV4-2 and TRBJ2-7; weak D call: TRBD1 (6 bases). The sequenced sample consisted of naive CD8+ T cells from PBMCs. The CDR3 sequence: CASSPVQGFSYEQYF. As DNA, the CDR3 is TGTGCCAGCAGCCCTGTACAGGGATTTTCCTACGAGCAGTACTTC.